The clone carrying this TCR beta chain was detected ten times or more. What it binds is not known. Germline CDR1 and CDR2: SEHNR and FQNEAQ (reference sequence). The CDR3 extends over 16 amino acids. V lost 4 bases and J lost 4, with 19 bases in between. The data belong to a study of CD8+ T cells in alopecia areata. Study-wide background: Oral tofacitinib (5 to 10 mg twice daily) was administered to treated patients.

Collection of lesional scalp punch biopsies and peripheral blood was performed in alopecia areata patients. Study findings and constraints: Scalp sample data also include resident alphabeta T cells from normal skin.

TCR sequencing used cDNA made by reverse transcription of extracted RNA. Sequencing used immunoSEQ multiplex PCR; TCRdb keeps in-frame clones, though not all of them. This sample carries about 97,000 clones, about two fifths of them seen once, and the ten largest clones take 1% to 1.5%. Source material: CD4+ T cells sorted from blood. This receptor was taken from a human donor with alopecia areata. V usage is TRBV7-9 and J usage is TRBJ1-2; maybe TRBD1 (5 bases). The chain's CDR3 is CASSSLRDEEGYGYTF. The CDR3 DNA is TGTGCCAGCAGCTCCCTTCGGGACGAGGAGGGCTATGGCTACACCTTC.